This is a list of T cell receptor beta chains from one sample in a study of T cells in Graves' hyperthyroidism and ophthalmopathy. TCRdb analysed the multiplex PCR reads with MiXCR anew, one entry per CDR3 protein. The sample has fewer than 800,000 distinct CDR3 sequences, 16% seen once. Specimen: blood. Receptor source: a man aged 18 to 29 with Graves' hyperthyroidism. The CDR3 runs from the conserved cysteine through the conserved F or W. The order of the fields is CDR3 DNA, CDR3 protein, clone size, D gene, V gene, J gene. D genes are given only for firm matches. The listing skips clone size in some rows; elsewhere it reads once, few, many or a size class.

DNA: TGTGCCGGCAGTCCTCCCGCCCGCGAGCACGAGCAGTACTTC; CDR3: CAGSPPAREHEQYF; size: few; D: NA; V: TRBV28; J: TRBJ2-7
DNA: TGTGCCAGCAGCCAAGCCGGGGGAGGCACAGATACGCAGTATTTT; CDR3: CASSQAGGGTDTQYF; size: NA; D: NA; V: TRBV7-2; J: TRBJ2-3
DNA: TGTGCCACTCTGGGGGGGATAAAAAGCTCCTACGAGCAGTACTTC; CDR3: CATLGGIKSSYEQYF; size: NA; D: TRBD2; V: TRBV28; J: TRBJ2-7
DNA: TGTGCCAGCAGAGAGACAGGGGTGTACAATGAGCAGTTCTTC; CDR3: CASRETGVYNEQFF; size: many; D: TRBD1; V: TRBV2; J: TRBJ2-1
DNA: TGTGCCAGCAGCGCTTCATTGGGGAGCACAGATACGCAGTATTTT; CDR3: CASSASLGSTDTQYF; size: NA; D: NA; V: TRBV7-9; J: TRBJ2-3
DNA: TGTGCCAGCAGTTTCCCTCGGGACATATATGGCTACACCTTC; CDR3: CASSFPRDIYGYTF; size: many; D: NA; V: TRBV28; J: TRBJ1-2
DNA: TGCAGTGCCTTTACTAGCGACGAGCAGTACTTC; CDR3: CSAFTSDEQYF; size: few; D: TRBD2; V: TRBV20-1; J: TRBJ2-7
DNA: TGTGCCACCAGCCCGAGATTGTCCACAGATACGCAGTATTTT; CDR3: CATSPRLSTDTQYF; size: many; D: NA; V: TRBV15; J: TRBJ2-3
DNA: TGTGCCAGCAGCCTCGACAGGGGGCTTTCACCCCTCCACTTT; CDR3: CASSLDRGLSPLHF; size: NA; D: TRBD1; V: TRBV11-1; J: TRBJ1-6
DNA: TGTGCCAGCTCACCACGGAGACAGGGGCAGCGGGAGGGCTCCTACAATGAGCAGTTCTTC; CDR3: CASSPRRQGQREGSYNEQFF; size: NA; D: TRBD2; V: TRBV18; J: TRBJ2-1
DNA: TGTGCCAGCAGTTTTAGACAGGGAATCGTCTACGAGCAGTACTTC; CDR3: CASSFRQGIVYEQYF; size: many; D: TRBD1; V: TRBV28; J: TRBJ2-7
DNA: TGCAGTGCTAGAGACACTAACTATGGCTACACCTTC; CDR3: CSARDTNYGYTF; size: NA; D: NA; V: TRBV20-1; J: TRBJ1-2
DNA: TGTGCCAGCAACCCTAGCGGGAGTAGCGGAGAGACCCAGTACTTC; CDR3: CASNPSGSSGETQYF; size: many; D: TRBD2; V: TRBV28; J: TRBJ2-5
DNA: TGTGCCAGCAGGAGAGCTTATAATTCACCCCTCCACTTT; CDR3: CASRRAYNSPLHF; size: many; D: NA; V: TRBV12-3/TRBV12-4; J: TRBJ1-6
DNA: TGTGCCAGCAGCTCCCACAGGGGGACAGATACGCAGTATTTT; CDR3: CASSSHRGTDTQYF; size: many; D: TRBD1; V: TRBV11-2; J: TRBJ2-3
DNA: TGTGCCAGCAGCGTAGGGTCTAGCGGTTTCTACGAGCAGTACTTC; CDR3: CASSVGSSGFYEQYF; size: few; D: TRBD2; V: TRBV9; J: TRBJ2-7
DNA: TGCAGCGTTGAAGATTGGGTAAATGGCTACACCTTC; CDR3: CSVEDWVNGYTF; size: few; D: NA; V: TRBV29-1; J: TRBJ1-2
DNA: TGTGCCAGCTCACCAACCCTTTTAGGAGCAGGGGCCAACGTCCTGACTTTC; CDR3: CASSPTLLGAGANVLTF; size: NA; D: NA; V: TRBV18; J: TRBJ2-6
DNA: TGTGCCAGCAGTTTATATGGGGGGCCCTACGAGCAGTACTTC; CDR3: CASSLYGGPYEQYF; size: NA; D: NA; V: TRBV27; J: TRBJ2-7
DNA: TGTGCCAGCAGTTCCGAGCGGGGCTACAATGAGCAGTTCTTC; CDR3: CASSSERGYNEQFF; size: NA; D: TRBD2; V: TRBV6-2/TRBV6-3; J: TRBJ2-1
DNA: TGTGCCAGCAAACCGGGGAGCTCCTACAATGAGCAGTTCTTC; CDR3: CASKPGSSYNEQFF; size: few; D: NA; V: TRBV7-2; J: TRBJ2-1
DNA: TGTGCCAGCAGCTCCCTGGTGGGTTTAGGCGAGCAGTACTTC; CDR3: CASSSLVGLGEQYF; size: NA; D: NA; V: TRBV7-9; J: TRBJ2-7
DNA: TGTGCCAGCAGTCCCGGGACAGGGTGGTCTGGGGCCAACGTCCTGACTTTC; CDR3: CASSPGTGWSGANVLTF; size: many; D: TRBD1; V: TRBV27; J: TRBJ2-6
DNA: TGCAGTGCTAGAGGGCGAGCGGGAGGGTGGGAGACCCAGTACTTC; CDR3: CSARGRAGGWETQYF; size: NA; D: TRBD2; V: TRBV20-1; J: TRBJ2-5
DNA: TGTGCCACCAGCAGAGAAGCGCCGGAGACCCAGTACTTC; CDR3: CATSREAPETQYF; size: few; D: NA; V: TRBV15; J: TRBJ2-5
DNA: TGTGCCAGCAGTGACAGGGTAGGCGAAAAACTGTTTTTT; CDR3: CASSDRVGEKLFF; size: few; D: TRBD1; V: TRBV28; J: TRBJ1-4
DNA: TGTGCCAGCAGCGCCCTTCCGGTTTCGAGCGACCAATACAATGAGCAGTTCTTC; CDR3: CASSALPVSSDQYNEQFF; size: many; D: NA; V: TRBV7-2; J: TRBJ2-1
DNA: TGTGCCAGCAGCGTAGAGGCTAGCGGGAGATCCAATACGCAGTATTTT; CDR3: CASSVEASGRSNTQYF; size: many; D: TRBD2; V: TRBV9; J: TRBJ2-3
DNA: TGTGCCAGCAGCTTGACAGGGGTTCGTTCCGGGGAGCTGTGTTTT; CDR3: CASSLTGVRSGELCF; size: NA; D: TRBD1; V: TRBV7-2; J: TRBJ2-2
DNA: TGCAGTGCTAGAGATCCTAGCGGAGATACGCAGTATTTT; CDR3: CSARDPSGDTQYF; size: NA; D: TRBD2; V: TRBV20-1; J: TRBJ2-3
DNA: TGTGCCAGCGGACGACTAGCGGGGAAGAAAAATGAGCAGTTCTTC; CDR3: CASGRLAGKKNEQFF; size: few; D: TRBD2; V: TRBV28; J: TRBJ2-1
DNA: TGTGCCAGTGCCCAAACTAGCGGGAGCCCAGATACGCAGTATTTT; CDR3: CASAQTSGSPDTQYF; size: few; D: TRBD2; V: TRBV7-9; J: TRBJ2-3
DNA: TGTGCCAGCAGCTTAGACGGGGGATTATATACGCAGTATTTT; CDR3: CASSLDGGLYTQYF; size: many; D: NA; V: TRBV7-2; J: TRBJ2-3
DNA: TGTGCCAGCAGTTTCGGGGGAGGGCGGGCCGAGCAGTACTTC; CDR3: CASSFGGGRAEQYF; size: few; D: TRBD2; V: TRBV27; J: TRBJ2-7
DNA: TGTGCCAGCAGCAGGCGGGAGTTGAACACTGAAGCTTTCTTT; CDR3: CASSRRELNTEAFF; size: many; D: NA; V: TRBV2; J: TRBJ1-1
DNA: TGTGCCAGCTCACCTATGGACGGTGAAAAACTGTTTTTT; CDR3: CASSPMDGEKLFF; size: many; D: NA; V: TRBV18; J: TRBJ1-4
DNA: TGTGCCAGCAGCTTACCTTGGACAGGGCACAATGAGCAGTTCTTC; CDR3: CASSLPWTGHNEQFF; size: NA; D: TRBD1; V: TRBV7-2; J: TRBJ2-1
DNA: TGTGCCACCAGTGATCGCGACAGGGATGGCTACACCTTC; CDR3: CATSDRDRDGYTF; size: few; D: TRBD1; V: TRBV24-1; J: TRBJ1-2
DNA: TGTGCCAGCAGCCAAGCGCCAGCCCGCGAGCCCCAGCATTTT; CDR3: CASSQAPAREPQHF; size: many; D: NA; V: TRBV3-1; J: TRBJ1-5
DNA: TGTGCCAGCACCTCTCGGGACAGGGGTATCCACGAGCAGTACTTC; CDR3: CASTSRDRGIHEQYF; size: many; D: TRBD1; V: TRBV6-1; J: TRBJ2-7
DNA: TGTGCCAGCAGCCCGACAGGGGCCCAAGACACTGAAGCTTTCTTT; CDR3: CASSPTGAQDTEAFF; size: once; D: TRBD1; V: TRBV9; J: TRBJ1-1